This T cell receptor (beta chain) was identified during a study of CD8 T cells in ankylosing spondylitis. About this clonotype itself: The antigen is undetermined.

Quantitative 5'-RACE with molecular barcodes produced the TCR beta libraries. TCRdb redid the calling of the 5' RACE reads with MiXCR, one entry per CDR3 protein. Among about 420,000 distinct CDR3 sequences listed, 20% to 25% were seen once. Notes on the study in general: Eight highly homologous variants formed a TCR beta motif that appeared characteristic of ankylosing spondylitis blood. Clones tied to disease were said to be significantly enriched in matched ankylosing spondylitis synovial fluid. Previously reported in reactive arthritis synovial fluid and blood were some of the motif variants. In peripheral blood, disease-linked CD8+ clones occurred at relatively low frequencies.

The TCR sequence derives from a male donor with ankylosing spondylitis. Sample: blood, either unsorted or a sorted T cell fraction (not recorded which).

This CDR3 is CASSPSGSSPGELFF. The CDR3 coding sequence is TGCGCCAGCAGCCCTAGCGGTTCGTCCCCCGGGGAGCTGTTTTTT. The genes are TRBV5-1 and TRBJ2-2; TRBD2 agrees at 7 bases. Germline CDR1 and CDR2: SGHRS and YFSETQ. CDR3 length: 15 amino acids. J was trimmed by 6 bases and V by 4 bases; bases with no gene match: 9.